Sequencing of this T cell receptor (beta chain) was carried out in a study of T-cell reconstitution after alpha-beta-depleted transplantation in children. As it was prepared, the TCRbeta library received unique molecular identifiers. MiXCR was run by TCRdb on the PCR reads, yielding one entry per CDR3 protein. The data hold around 500,000 distinct CDR3 sequences, with around 23% observed a single time. The CDR3 covers 16 residues. With V trimmed by 9 bases and J by 7 bases, 17 bases remained unmatched. This clonotype was picked up a small number of times. The sequencing here drew on PBMCs, mostly from graft donor cells, taken 360 days after TCRalphabeta/CD19-depleted stem cell transplant. The chain links TRBV12-3 or TRBV12-4 to TRBJ2-1, with 8 bases matching TRBD2. This clonotype originated in a boy in the first two years of life who had a stem cell transplant for acute myeloid leukemia, so the T cells may come from the graft donor. CDR3 protein: CASTPPGRSGVNEQFF. For the CDR3, the DNA is TGTGCCAGTACACCTCCGGGACGTAGCGGGGTGAATGAGCAGTTCTTC.